Listed below are T cell receptor beta chains from one sample, sequenced in a study of T cell responses to AZD1222 COVID-19 vaccine. Measured with immunoSEQ multiplex PCR; TCRdb has only the in-frame clones, and not every one. The sample has 150,000 to 160,000 clones, around nine tenths seen once. Material: peripheral blood, obtained on day 0 of AZD1222 vaccination. Source of these receptors: an adult in good health. Each CDR3 is given with its conserved first and last residue. A D gene is named only where the DNA matches it firmly. Clone size is stated in some rows and not others, as once, few, many or a class when expanded.

j_call	d_call	v_call	clone_size	cdr3_nt	cdr3_aa
TRBJ1-6	.	TRBV7-8	.	TGTGCCAGCAGCCTAAATAATTCACCCCTCCACTTT	CASSLNNSPLHF
TRBJ1-1	.	TRBV5-1	.	TGCGCCAGCAGCTTGGCCACCGGAGGTCTAAACACTGAAGCTTTCTTT	CASSLATGGLNTEAFF
TRBJ1-1	.	TRBV4-2	.	TGTGCCAGCAGCCAGCAACCAGGGTCGGCGAACACTGAAGCTTTCTTT	CASSQQPGSANTEAFF
TRBJ1-2	.	TRBV5-4	.	TGTGCCAGCAGCCCCTGGGACGGCGGCTACACCTTC	CASSPWDGGYTF
TRBJ2-7	.	TRBV7-9	.	TGTGCCAGCAGCTTAGCGCTTGGGGGAGTCCCTTACGAGCAGTACTTC	CASSLALGGVPYEQYF
TRBJ2-1	.	TRBV11-2	.	TGTGCCAGCAGCTTAGATCGTGCGGCCGGTACCTACAATGAGCAGTTCTTC	CASSLDRAAGTYNEQFF
TRBJ1-2	.	TRBV4-1	.	TGCGCCAGCAGCCAAGAGCTCTATGGCTACACCTTC	CASSQELYGYTF
TRBJ1-1	.	TRBV5-6	.	TGTGCCAGCAGCTATCGACGGTACACTGAAGCTTTCTTT	CASSYRRYTEAFF
TRBJ1-2	TRBD1	TRBV11-3	.	TGTGCCAGCAGCCCGGACGCAGGGGGCCGAGGCTATGGCTACACCTTC	CASSPDAGGRGYGYTF
TRBJ1-2	.	TRBV5-1	.	TGCGCCAGCCGGACCGGGACGGATTATGGCTACACCTTC	CASRTGTDYGYTF
TRBJ1-1	.	TRBV28	.	TGTGCCAGCAGTTCTCTCCTTCGGGGGGCCAACACTGAAGCTTTCTTT	CASSSLLRGANTEAFF
TRBJ2-7	.	TRBV5-1	.	TGCGCCAGCAGCTTCGGCACCTACGAGCAGTACTTC	CASSFGTYEQYF
TRBJ1-4	TRBD1	TRBV4-1	.	TGCGCCAGCAGCCAAGGTTTAGAGGGCCTTAGACAGGGTCGGGGAAAACTGTTTTTT	CASSQGLEGLRQGRGKLFF
TRBJ1-1	.	TRBV7-6	once	TGTGCCAGCAGCCAAAACAGGGCACAGAACACTGAAGCTTTCTTT	CASSQNRAQNTEAFF
TRBJ1-2	TRBD1	TRBV28	.	TGTGCCAGCAGTTCCGCCGGACAGGGCAATGGCTACACCTTC	CASSSAGQGNGYTF
TRBJ1-2	.	TRBV7-9	.	TGTGCCAGCAGCTTAGAGGGGAACTATGGCTACACCTTC	CASSLEGNYGYTF
TRBJ2-7	.	TRBV29-1	.	TGCAGCGTCCCCAAGGGGAAGAGTCTAGCCTTAAATTCCTACGAGCAGTACTTC	CSVPKGKSLALNSYEQYF
TRBJ1-1	.	TRBV12-3/TRBV12-4	.	TGTGCCAGCAGGAGACTGACGGGGACTGAAGCTTTCTTT	CASRRLTGTEAFF
TRBJ2-7	TRBD2	TRBV7-8	.	TGTGCCAGCAGCCGAAGATCTAGCGGGGACGAGCAGTACTTC	CASSRRSSGDEQYF
TRBJ1-4	.	TRBV5-1	.	TGCGCCAGCAGCTTGGCGGGTAATGAAAAACTGTTTTTT	CASSLAGNEKLFF
TRBJ2-1	TRBD1	TRBV27	.	TGTGCCAGCAGTCGTGGAGGACAGGGCCCCTACAATGAGCAGTTCTTC	CASSRGGQGPYNEQFF
TRBJ1-2	.	TRBV6-5	few	TGTGCCAGCAGTCGGGGGGAATCCTATGGCTACACCTTC	CASSRGESYGYTF
TRBJ1-4	TRBD1	TRBV28	.	TGTGCCAGCAGGCGGGACAGGGACGAAAAACTGTTTTTT	CASRRDRDEKLFF
TRBJ1-3	.	TRBV30	.	TGTGCCTGGAGGGGCCTGGGGGCCCTCTCTGGAAACACCATATATTTT	CAWRGLGALSGNTIYF
TRBJ1-6	.	TRBV3-1/TRBV3-2	.	TGTGCCAGCAGCCAAGGGGCTTTCTCACCCCTCCACTTT	CASSQGAFSPLHF
TRBJ1-5	.	TRBV9	.	TGTGCCAGCAGCGCGGGGGGGTCGGGCAATCAGCCCCAGCATTTT	CASSAGGSGNQPQHF
TRBJ1-2	.	TRBV7-9	.	TGTGCCAGCATCCCAGCCAAGAGTAGGTCGACCTATGGCTACACCTTC	CASIPAKSRSTYGYTF
TRBJ1-1	.	TRBV12-5	.	TGTGCTAGTGGTTTGGGGGGCGGGAGCACTGAAGCTTTCTTT	CASGLGGGSTEAFF
TRBJ2-7	.	TRBV25-1	.	TGTGCCAGCAGGGAACCAGGGAGGTCCGAGCAGTACTTC	CASREPGRSEQYF
TRBJ2-7	TRBD2	TRBV7-9	.	TGTGCCAGCAGCACCCTTCTAGCGGGCCCACAGCAGGGTAAGGCGGGCCTATCCTACGAGCAGTACTTC	CASSTLLAGPQQGKAGLSYEQYF
TRBJ1-1	.	TRBV25-1	.	TGTGCCAGCAGTGTAGGCAGAAATAAGAACACTGAAGCTTTCTTT	CASSVGRNKNTEAFF
TRBJ2-2	.	TRBV10-3	.	TGTGCCATCGGGGGAGGTGGGGAGAACACCGGGGAGCTGTTTTTT	CAIGGGGENTGELFF
TRBJ2-6	.	TRBV7-3	.	TGTGCCAGCAGCCAGAGACCCCTCTCTGGGGCCAACGTCCTGACTTTC	CASSQRPLSGANVLTF
TRBJ2-7	.	TRBV7-9	.	TGTGCCAGCAGCTTTGAACCCCAGACCGGGCAGTACTTC	CASSFEPQTGQYF